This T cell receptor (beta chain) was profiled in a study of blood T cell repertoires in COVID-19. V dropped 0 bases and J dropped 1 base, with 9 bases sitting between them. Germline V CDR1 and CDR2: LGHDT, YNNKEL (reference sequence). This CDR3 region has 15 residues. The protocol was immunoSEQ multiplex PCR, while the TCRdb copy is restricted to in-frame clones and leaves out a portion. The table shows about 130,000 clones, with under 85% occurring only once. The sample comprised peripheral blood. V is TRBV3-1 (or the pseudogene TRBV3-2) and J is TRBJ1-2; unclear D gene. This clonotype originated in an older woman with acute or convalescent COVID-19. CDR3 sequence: CASSQDSLRNYGYTF. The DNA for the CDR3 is TGTGCCAGCAGCCAAGACTCTCTACGTAACTATGGCTACACCTTC.